The TCR beta chain under discussion was sequenced for a study of graft-versus-host responses after intestinal transplantation. Some clones are missing from TCRdb's copy, which holds only in-frame ones; the method was immunoSEQ multiplex PCR. The sample includes about 150,000 clones, around 90% of them seen just once. As regards this clone: What it binds is not known.

The CDR3 length is 13 residues. Trimming left V 4 bases short and J 0 bases short, with 5 bases between. Looked up from germline, CDR1 is SGHRS and CDR2 is YFSETQ. The chain carries TRBV5-1 and TRBJ1-3; no reliable D call. The receptor's source is a human donor who received an intestinal transplant. The source was unstimulated CD4+ T cells sorted from spleen or lymph node cells, collected before intestinal transplant. CDR3 bases: TGCGCCAGCAGCGTGGACTCTGGAAACACCATATATTTT. The encoded protein is CASSVDSGNTIYF.